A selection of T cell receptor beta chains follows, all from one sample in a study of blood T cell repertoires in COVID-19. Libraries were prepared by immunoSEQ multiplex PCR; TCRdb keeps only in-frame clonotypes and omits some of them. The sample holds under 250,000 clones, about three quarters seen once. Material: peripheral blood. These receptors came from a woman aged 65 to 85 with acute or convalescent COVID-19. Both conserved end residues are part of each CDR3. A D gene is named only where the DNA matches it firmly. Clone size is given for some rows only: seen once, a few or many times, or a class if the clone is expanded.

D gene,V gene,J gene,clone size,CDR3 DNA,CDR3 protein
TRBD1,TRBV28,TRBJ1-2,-,TGTGCCAGCAGTTTAAGGGGACAGCGCGGCTACACCTTC,CASSLRGQRGYTF
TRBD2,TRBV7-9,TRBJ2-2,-,TGTGCCAGCAGCGTAAACGCGGGGGGCCCCCCGACCGGGGAGCTGTTTTTT,CASSVNAGGPPTGELFF
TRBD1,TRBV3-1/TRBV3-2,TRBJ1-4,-,TGTGCCAGCAGCCAAGCCGACAGGGGTCAACGTAATGAAAAACTGTTTTTT,CASSQADRGQRNEKLFF
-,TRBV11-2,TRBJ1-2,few,TGTGCCAGCAGCTCCGGACACGGCTATGGCTACACCTTC,CASSSGHGYGYTF
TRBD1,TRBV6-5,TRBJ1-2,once,TGTGCCAGCAAATCTACGACAGGGTGGTGGTACACCTTC,CASKSTTGWWYTF
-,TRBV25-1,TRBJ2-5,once,TGTGCCAGCAGTCAGAGTGAGGCCCAGTACTTC,CASSQSEAQYF
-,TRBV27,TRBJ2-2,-,TGTGCCAGCAGGAAAGCCGGGGAAGCCGGGGAGCTGTTTTTT,CASRKAGEAGELFF
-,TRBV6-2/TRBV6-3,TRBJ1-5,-,TGTGCCAGCAGTCTGCCGGGGCAGCCCCAGCATTTT,CASSLPGQPQHF
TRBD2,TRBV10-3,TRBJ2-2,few,TGTGCCATCAGTGAGTCGACTAGCGGGGTCACCGGGGAGCTGTTTTTT,CAISESTSGVTGELFF
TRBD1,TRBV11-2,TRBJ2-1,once,TGTGCCAGCACCCGGTTTGGACAGGTGGACAATGAGCAGTTCTTC,CASTRFGQVDNEQFF
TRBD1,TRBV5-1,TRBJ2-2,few,TGCGCCAGCAGCCCGACAGGGACCGGGGAGCTGTTTTTT,CASSPTGTGELFF
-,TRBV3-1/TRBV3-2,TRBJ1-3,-,TGTGCCAGCAGCCAAGACAGGCTCAGCTCTGGAAACACCATATATTTT,CASSQDRLSSGNTIYF
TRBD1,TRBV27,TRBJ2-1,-,TGTGCCAGCAGTCGACAGGGCACCCTGAACAATGAGCAGTTCTTC,CASSRQGTLNNEQFF
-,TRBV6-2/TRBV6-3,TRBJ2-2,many,TGTGCCAGCAGTTACTCGGAGGGTCGGCCGAACACCGGGGAGCTGTTTTTT,CASSYSEGRPNTGELFF
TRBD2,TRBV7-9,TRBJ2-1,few,TGTGCCAGCAGCTCGCAAGGGACTAGCGGGGACAATGAGCAGTTCTTC,CASSSQGTSGDNEQFF
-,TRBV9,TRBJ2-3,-,TGTGCCAGCAGCGTACTCACAGATACGCAGTATTTT,CASSVLTDTQYF
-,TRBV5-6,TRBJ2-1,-,TGTGCCAGCAGCTTGGGGCAGGGGTGGAATGAGCAGTTCTTC,CASSLGQGWNEQFF
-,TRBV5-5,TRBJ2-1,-,TGTGCGGCGGGACAGATCTACAATGAGCAGTTCTTC,CAAGQIYNEQFF
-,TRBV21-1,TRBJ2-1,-,TGTGCCAGCAGCAAAGCGCAAAAGTTCAGAATTCAGGTTCGCAATGAGCAGTTCTTC,CASSKAQKFRIQVRNEQFF
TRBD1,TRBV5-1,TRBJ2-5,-,TGCGCCAGCAGCTATACAGGGGTGGTGGAGACCCAGTACTTC,CASSYTGVVETQYF
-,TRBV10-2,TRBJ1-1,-,TGCGCCAGCAGTGAAGGAGGGAATGGAAAAGCTTTCTTT,CASSEGGNGKAFF
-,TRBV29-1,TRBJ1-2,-,TGCAGCGTTGAAGCCGGGGGGAGCTATGGCTACACCTTC,CSVEAGGSYGYTF
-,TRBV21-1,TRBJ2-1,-,TGTGCCAGCAGCGAGCACGTAGCGGGGTGCTACAATGAGCAGTTCTTC,CASSEHVAGCYNEQFF
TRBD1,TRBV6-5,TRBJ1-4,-,TGTGCCAGCAGTTACGGGACAGGCACAACTAATGAAAAACTGTTTTTT,CASSYGTGTTNEKLFF
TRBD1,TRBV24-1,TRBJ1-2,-,TGTGCCACCTTCGGACAGGGGGACTATGGCTACACCTTC,CATFGQGDYGYTF
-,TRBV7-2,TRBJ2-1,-,TGTGCCAGCAGCTTAGGCGACTACAATGAGCAGTTCTTC,CASSLGDYNEQFF
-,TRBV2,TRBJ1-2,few,TGTGCCAGCACCGCGGCTAACTATGGCTACACCTTC,CASTAANYGYTF
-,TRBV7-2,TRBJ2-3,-,TGTGCCAGCAGCTTTGGAGCGGGCTATGGGGATACGCAGTATTTT,CASSFGAGYGDTQYF
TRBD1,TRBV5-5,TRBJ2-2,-,TGTGCCAGCAGCTTGGGTCCCAGTCGGGGACAGGGCACCGGGGAGCTGTTTTTT,CASSLGPSRGQGTGELFF
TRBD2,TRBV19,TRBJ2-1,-,TGTGCCAGTAGTTTACTTAGCGGGGGAAGCTCCTACAATGAGCAGTTCTTC,CASSLLSGGSSYNEQFF
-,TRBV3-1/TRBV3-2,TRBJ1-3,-,TGTGCCAGCAGCCAAGGATTCTGGCCTTCTGGAAACACCATATATTTT,CASSQGFWPSGNTIYF
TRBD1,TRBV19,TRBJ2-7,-,TGTGCCAGTAGTATAAAGACCGGGACAGGGGTTATGCGGCAGTACTTC,CASSIKTGTGVMRQYF
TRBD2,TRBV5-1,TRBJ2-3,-,TGCGCCAGCAGCCCCGCTGGTCTAGCGGGGGGTAACACAGATACGCAGTATTTT,CASSPAGLAGGNTDTQYF
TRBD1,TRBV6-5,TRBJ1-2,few,TGTGCCAGCAGTTCCGGGACAGGGTACTATGGCTACACCTTC,CASSSGTGYYGYTF
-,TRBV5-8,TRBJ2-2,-,TGTGCCAGCAGCTTGGGACAAATCACCGGGGAGCTGTTTTTT,CASSLGQITGELFF
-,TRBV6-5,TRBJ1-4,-,TGTGCCAGCAGCGGACAGAACAATGAAAAACTGTTTTTT,CASSGQNNEKLFF
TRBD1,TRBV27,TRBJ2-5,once,TGTGCCAGCAGTTTGTACACAGGGGGCCAAGAGACCCAGTACTTC,CASSLYTGGQETQYF
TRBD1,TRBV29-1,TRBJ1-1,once,TGCAGCGTGACCGGGACAGGGTACACTGAAGCTTTCTTT,CSVTGTGYTEAFF
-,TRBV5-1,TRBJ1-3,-,TGCGCCAGCAGCTTGGGCCCTGAAACGGGGGTAGCTGGAAACACCATATATTTT,CASSLGPETGVAGNTIYF
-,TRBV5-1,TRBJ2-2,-,TGCGCCAGCTGTATCGGGGAGCTGTTTTTT,CASCIGELFF
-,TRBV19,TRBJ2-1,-,TGTGCCAGTAGTATAACAGGGTATTCGGGCAATGAGCAGTTCTTC,CASSITGYSGNEQFF
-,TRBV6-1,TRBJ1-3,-,TGTGCCAGCAGTGGACCGGGGGAGAGGGGCCAGGGAAACACCATATATTTT,CASSGPGERGQGNTIYF
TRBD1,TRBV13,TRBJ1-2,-,TGTGCCAGCAGCTTAGGGGCGGGGTACAAAAGGGGGCACGGCTACACCTTC,CASSLGAGYKRGHGYTF
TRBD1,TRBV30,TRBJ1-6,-,TGTGCCTCCTGGAGAGGACAGGGTAATTCACCCCTCCACTTT,CASWRGQGNSPLHF
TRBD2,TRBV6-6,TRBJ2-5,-,TGTGCCAGCAGTGCCGGGACTAGTGGGGCGCAAGAGACCCAGTACTTC,CASSAGTSGAQETQYF
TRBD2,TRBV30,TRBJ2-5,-,TGTGCCTGGACGAGGACTAGCGGGGTCCAAGAGACCCAGTACTTC,CAWTRTSGVQETQYF
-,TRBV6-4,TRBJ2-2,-,TGTGCCAGCCGGACAGCTCAGAACACCGGGGAGCTGTTTTTT,CASRTAQNTGELFF
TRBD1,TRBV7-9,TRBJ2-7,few,TGTGCCAGCAGCGACAGGGTTACCTCCTACGAGCAGTACTTC,CASSDRVTSYEQYF
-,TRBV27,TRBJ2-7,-,TGTGCCAGCGGCCAACACACAGGATCCTACGAGCAGTACTTC,CASGQHTGSYEQYF
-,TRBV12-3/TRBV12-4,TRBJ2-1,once,TGTGCCAGCAGGCGGAAGCAGGAGCAGTTCTTC,CASRRKQEQFF
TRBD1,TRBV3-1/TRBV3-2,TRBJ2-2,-,TGTGCCAGCAGCCGCGGGACAGGAGACACCGGGGAGCTGTTTTTT,CASSRGTGDTGELFF
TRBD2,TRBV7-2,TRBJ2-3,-,TGTGCCAGCAGCTTAGCTACTAGCGGGGGACAAGATACGCAGTATTTT,CASSLATSGGQDTQYF
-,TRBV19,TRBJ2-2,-,TGTGCCTCGGGCAGGGTAATCGGGGAGCTGTTTTTT,CASGRVIGELFF
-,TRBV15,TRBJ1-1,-,TGTGCCACCAGCAGGGACCGTGGGGAGGGGGCTGAAGCTTTCTTT,CATSRDRGEGAEAFF
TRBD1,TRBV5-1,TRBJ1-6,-,TGCGCCAGCAGAACCGATCCCGGGACAGAGGTTAGAGCCCTCCACTTT,CASRTDPGTEVRALHF
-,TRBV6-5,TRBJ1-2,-,TGTGCCAGCTCCGTAGACAGGCTCTATGGCTACACCTTC,CASSVDRLYGYTF
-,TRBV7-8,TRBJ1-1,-,TGTGCCAGCAGCTTACTCCGGGGTACTGAAGCTTTCTTT,CASSLLRGTEAFF
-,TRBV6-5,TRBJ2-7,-,TGTGCCAGCAGGACTATTGGCTCCTACGAGCAGTACTTC,CASRTIGSYEQYF